Below, one T cell receptor (beta chain) is given with its context. In patients chosen for sequencing, flow cytometry had shown CD8+CD57+ cell expansion. This entry belongs to a study of CD8+CD57+ T cells in acquired aplastic anemia. Study context: Sorted CD4+ and CD8+ cell DNA averaged approximately 3.2 ug.

TCR beta VDJ and CDR3 profiles were obtained from a genomic DNA template. Each CDR3 protein is one row after TCRdb ran MiXCR on the reads. In the table there are about 58,000 distinct CDR3 sequences, roughly three fifths of which are singletons. The V end lost 9 bases, the J end lost 14 bases, and 10 bases lay between the germline ends. There are 9 residues in the CDR3. Looked up from germline, CDR1 is MGHDK and CDR2 is SYGVNS. This sequence joins TRBV25-1 and TRBJ1-4; D is undetermined. The sequencing sample was made of sorted CD4+, CD8+, or CD8+CD57+ T cells (not recorded which) from PBMCs. The TCR sequence derives from a human donor with aplastic anemia. CDR3 nucleotides: TGTGCCAGAGAGACGGCGCTGTTTTTT. It translates to CARETALFF.